The clone carrying this TCR beta chain was detected a few times. Antigen specificity is unknown. J gave up 6 bases and V 6 bases, and 13 bases lay outside the gene matches. The CDR3 runs 17 residues. Germline CDR1 SEHNR, CDR2 FQNEAQ (reference sequence). TCRdb itself ran the 5' RACE reads through MiXCR, one entry per CDR3 protein. The table includes some 570,000 distinct CDR3 sequences, more than 20% detected once. This sample stems from a study of identical twins. Whole-study findings and limits: Fewer insertions marked abundant cord blood beta clonotypes; young adult naive trended weakly, memory not at all. Beta out-of-frame sequences showed weaker excess twin sharing.

With no exceptions, donors were healthy Caucasians. The same sample was also studied in work on yellow fever vaccine responses in identical twins.

The chain is built from TRBV7-9 and TRBJ2-4, with 11 bases that match TRBD2. The clonotype comes from a woman between 18 and 29 years old in good health. The source material was CD4+ T cells sorted from blood. The CDR3: CASRPYQLAGDANIQYF. CDR3 nucleotides: TGTGCCAGCAGGCCTTACCAACTAGCGGGAGACGCAAACATTCAGTACTTC.